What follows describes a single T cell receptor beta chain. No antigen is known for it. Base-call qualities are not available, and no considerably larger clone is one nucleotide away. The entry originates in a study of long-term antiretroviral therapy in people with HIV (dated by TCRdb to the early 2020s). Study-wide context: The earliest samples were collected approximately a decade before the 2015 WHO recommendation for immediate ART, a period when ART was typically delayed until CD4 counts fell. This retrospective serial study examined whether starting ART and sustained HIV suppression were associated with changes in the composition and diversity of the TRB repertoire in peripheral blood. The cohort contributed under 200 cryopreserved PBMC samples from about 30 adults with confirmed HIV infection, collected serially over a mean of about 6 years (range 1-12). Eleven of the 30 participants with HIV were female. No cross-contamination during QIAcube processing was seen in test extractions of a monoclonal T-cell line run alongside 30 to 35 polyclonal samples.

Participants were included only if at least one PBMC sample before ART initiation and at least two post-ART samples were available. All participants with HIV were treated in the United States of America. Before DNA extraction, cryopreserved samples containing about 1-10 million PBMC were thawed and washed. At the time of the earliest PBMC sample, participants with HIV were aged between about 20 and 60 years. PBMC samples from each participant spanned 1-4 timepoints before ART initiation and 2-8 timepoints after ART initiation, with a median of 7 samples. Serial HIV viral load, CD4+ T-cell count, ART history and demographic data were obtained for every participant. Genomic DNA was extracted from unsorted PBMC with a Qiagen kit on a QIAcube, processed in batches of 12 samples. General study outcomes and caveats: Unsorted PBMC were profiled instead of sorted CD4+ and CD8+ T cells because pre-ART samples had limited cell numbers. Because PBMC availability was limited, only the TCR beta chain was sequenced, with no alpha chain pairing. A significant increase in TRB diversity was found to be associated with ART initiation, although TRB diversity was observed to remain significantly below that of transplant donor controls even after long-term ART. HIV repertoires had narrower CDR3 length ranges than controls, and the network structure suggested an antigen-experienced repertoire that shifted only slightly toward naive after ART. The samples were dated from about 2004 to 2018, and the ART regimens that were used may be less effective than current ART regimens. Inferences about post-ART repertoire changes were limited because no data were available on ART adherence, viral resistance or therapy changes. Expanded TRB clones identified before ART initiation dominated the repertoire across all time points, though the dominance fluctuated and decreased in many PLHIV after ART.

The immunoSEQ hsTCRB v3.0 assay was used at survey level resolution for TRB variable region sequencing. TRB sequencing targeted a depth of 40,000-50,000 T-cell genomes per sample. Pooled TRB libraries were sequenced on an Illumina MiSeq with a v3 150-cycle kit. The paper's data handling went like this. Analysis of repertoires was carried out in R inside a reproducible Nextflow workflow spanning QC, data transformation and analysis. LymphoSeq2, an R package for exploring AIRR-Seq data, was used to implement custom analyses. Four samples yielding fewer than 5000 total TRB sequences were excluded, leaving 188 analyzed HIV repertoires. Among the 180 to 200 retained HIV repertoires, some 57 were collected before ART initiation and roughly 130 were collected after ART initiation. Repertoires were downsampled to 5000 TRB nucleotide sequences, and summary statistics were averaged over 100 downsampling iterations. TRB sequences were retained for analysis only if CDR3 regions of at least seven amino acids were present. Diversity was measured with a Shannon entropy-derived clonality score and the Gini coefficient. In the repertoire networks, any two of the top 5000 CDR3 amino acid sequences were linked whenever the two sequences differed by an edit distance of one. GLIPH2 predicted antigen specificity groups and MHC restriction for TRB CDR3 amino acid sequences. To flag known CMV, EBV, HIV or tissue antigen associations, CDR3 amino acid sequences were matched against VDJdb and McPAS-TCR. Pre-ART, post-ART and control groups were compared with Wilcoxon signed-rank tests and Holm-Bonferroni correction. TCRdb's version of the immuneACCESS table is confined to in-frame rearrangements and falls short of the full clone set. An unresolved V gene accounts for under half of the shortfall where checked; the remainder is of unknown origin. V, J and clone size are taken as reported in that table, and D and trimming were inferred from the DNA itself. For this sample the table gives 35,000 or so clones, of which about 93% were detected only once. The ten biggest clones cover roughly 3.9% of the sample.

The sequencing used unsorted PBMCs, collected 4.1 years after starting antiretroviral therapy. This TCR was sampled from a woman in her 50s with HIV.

The CDR3 reads as follows: CASSWRAGNYGYTF. DNA sequence: TGCGCCAGCAGCTGGAGGGCAGGGAACTATGGCTACACCTTC. Recombination connected TRBV5-1 to TRBJ1-2; tentative D gene TRBD1, with 5 bases matching. The CDR3, from cysteine to phenylalanine, totals 14 residues. Of the read, only the CDR3 DNA is kept; its 42 bases are in frame from base 1. CDR1 is given as SGHRS and CDR2 as YFSETQ, both from the germline V gene. Trimming removed 3 bases from V and 2 bases from J, leaving 11 bases between the germline ends.